The clone carrying this TCR beta chain was recorded a few times. A library of TCRbeta sequences, prepared with unique molecular identifiers, was generated. TCRdb independently ran MiXCR on the PCR reads; one entry per CDR3 protein. Of approximately 290,000 distinct CDR3 sequences in the sample, under 14% were seen once. The data are from a study of T-cell reconstitution after alpha-beta-depleted transplantation in children. Trimming took off 4 bases at V and 7 bases at J, with 12 bases between the two ends. This CDR3 contains 13 residues. Germline lookup yields CDR1 SGHDN and CDR2 FVKESK. Material: peripheral blood, obtained 180 days after TCRalphabeta/CD19-depleted stem cell transplant. The chain links TRBV14 to TRBJ2-3; D ambiguous. This TCR derives from a male patient between 2 and 10 years old who had a stem cell transplant for chronic granulomatous disease, so the T cells may come from the graft donor. DNA of the CDR3: TGTGCCAGCAGCCGCCTCTTTCCGAATACGCAGTATTTT. This translates into CASSRLFPNTQYF.